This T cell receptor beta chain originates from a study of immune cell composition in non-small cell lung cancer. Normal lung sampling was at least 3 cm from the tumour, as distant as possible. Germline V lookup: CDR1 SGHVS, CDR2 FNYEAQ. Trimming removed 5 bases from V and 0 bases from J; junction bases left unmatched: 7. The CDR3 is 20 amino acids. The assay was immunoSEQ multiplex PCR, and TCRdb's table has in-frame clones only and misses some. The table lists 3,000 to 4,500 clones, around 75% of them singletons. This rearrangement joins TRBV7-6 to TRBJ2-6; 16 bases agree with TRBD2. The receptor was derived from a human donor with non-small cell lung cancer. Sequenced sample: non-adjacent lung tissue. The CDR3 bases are TGTGCCAGCAGCCCCGGGACTAGCGGGAGGGGACGCTCTGGGGCCAACGTCCTGACTTTC. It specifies CASSPGTSGRGRSGANVLTF.